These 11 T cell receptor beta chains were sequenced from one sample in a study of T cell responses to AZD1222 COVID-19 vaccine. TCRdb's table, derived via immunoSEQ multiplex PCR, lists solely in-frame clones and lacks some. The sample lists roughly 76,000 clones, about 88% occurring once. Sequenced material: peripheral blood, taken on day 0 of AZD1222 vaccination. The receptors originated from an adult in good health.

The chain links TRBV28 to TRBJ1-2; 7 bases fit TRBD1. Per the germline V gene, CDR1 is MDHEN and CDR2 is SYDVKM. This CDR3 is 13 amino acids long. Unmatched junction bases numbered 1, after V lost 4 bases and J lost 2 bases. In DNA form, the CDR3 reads TGTGCCAGCAGTTCGGGACAGAACTATGGCTACACCTTC. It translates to CASSSGQNYGYTF.

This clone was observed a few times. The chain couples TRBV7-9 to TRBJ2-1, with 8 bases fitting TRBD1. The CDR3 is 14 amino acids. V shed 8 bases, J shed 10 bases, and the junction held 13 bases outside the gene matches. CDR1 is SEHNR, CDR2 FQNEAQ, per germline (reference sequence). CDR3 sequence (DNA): TGTGCCAGCCGGAGGTCAGGGGGCCTTCGGGAGCAGTTCTTC. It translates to CASRRSGGLREQFF. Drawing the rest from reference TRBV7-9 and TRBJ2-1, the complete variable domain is DTGVSQNPRHKITKRGQNVTFRCDPISEHNRLYWYRQTLGQGPEFLTYFQNEAQLEKSRLLSDRFSAERPKGSFSTLEIQRTEQGDSAMYLCASRRSGGLREQFFGPGTRLTVL.

For the CDR3, the DNA is TGTGCCACCCACCCAACCCCATCGAGTGAGCAGTTCTTC. Its protein is CATHPTPSSEQFF. The chain uses TRBV19 and TRBJ2-1; no reliable D call. Germline V gene lookup returns CDR1 LNHDA and CDR2 SQIVND (reference sequence). The germline V and J ends were trimmed by 10 bases and 9 bases, with 19 bases remaining between them. The CDR3 length is 13 residues.

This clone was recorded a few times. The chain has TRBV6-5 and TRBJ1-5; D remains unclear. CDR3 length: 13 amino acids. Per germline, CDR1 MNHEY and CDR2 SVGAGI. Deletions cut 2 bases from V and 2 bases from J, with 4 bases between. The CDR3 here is CASSYAGNQPQHF. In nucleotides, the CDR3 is TGTGCCAGCAGTTACGCGGGCAATCAGCCCCAGCATTTT.

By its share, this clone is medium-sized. The DNA of the CDR3 is TGTGCCAGCAGTACCCCGGGACAAAAGAACACTGAAGCTTTCTTT. Protein: CASSTPGQKNTEAFF. The rearrangement links TRBV2 to TRBJ1-1; D is possibly TRBD1 (6 bases). Germline assignment: CDR1 SNHLY and CDR2 FYNNEI. With 5 bases removed from V and 1 base from J, the gap between germline ends came to 14 bases. The CDR3 length is 15 residues.

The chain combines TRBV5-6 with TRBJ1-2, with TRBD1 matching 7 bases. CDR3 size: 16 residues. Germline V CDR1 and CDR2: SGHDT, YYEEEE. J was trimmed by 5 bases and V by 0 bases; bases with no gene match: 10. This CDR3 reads CASSLADRAGYYGYTF. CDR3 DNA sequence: TGTGCCAGCAGCTTGGCCGACAGGGCCGGATATTATGGCTACACCTTC. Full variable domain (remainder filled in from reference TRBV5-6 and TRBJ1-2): DAGVTQSPTHLIKTRGQQVTLRCSPKSGHDTVSWYQQALGQGPQFIFQYYEEEERQRGNFPDRFSGHQFPNYSSELNVNALLLGDSALYLCASSLADRAGYYGYTFGSGTRLTVV.

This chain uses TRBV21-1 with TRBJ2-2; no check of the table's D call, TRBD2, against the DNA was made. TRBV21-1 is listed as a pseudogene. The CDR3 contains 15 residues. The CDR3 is CASSKARTYTGELFF. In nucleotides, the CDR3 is TGTGCCAGCAGCAAAGCGCGCACCTACACCGGGGAGCTGTTTTTT.

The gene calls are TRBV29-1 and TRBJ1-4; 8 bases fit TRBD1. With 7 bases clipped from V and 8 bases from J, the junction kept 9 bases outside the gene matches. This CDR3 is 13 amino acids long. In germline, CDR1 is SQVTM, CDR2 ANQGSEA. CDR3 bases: TGCAGCGCCACGACAGGGGTTGGGGAAAAACTGTTTTTT. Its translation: CSATTGVGEKLFF.

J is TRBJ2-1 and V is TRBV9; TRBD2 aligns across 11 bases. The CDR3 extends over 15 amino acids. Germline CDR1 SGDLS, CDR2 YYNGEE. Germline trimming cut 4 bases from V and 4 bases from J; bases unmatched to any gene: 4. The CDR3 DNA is TGTGCCAGCAGCTCGAGACTAGCGGGGTACAATGAGCAGTTCTTC. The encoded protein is CASSSRLAGYNEQFF.

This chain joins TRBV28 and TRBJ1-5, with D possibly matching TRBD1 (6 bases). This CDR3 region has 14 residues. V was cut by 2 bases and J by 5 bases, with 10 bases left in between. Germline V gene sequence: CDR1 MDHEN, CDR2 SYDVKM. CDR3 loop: CASSLAGVDQPQHF. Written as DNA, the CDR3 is TGTGCCAGCAGTTTAGCAGGGGTGGATCAGCCCCAGCATTTT.

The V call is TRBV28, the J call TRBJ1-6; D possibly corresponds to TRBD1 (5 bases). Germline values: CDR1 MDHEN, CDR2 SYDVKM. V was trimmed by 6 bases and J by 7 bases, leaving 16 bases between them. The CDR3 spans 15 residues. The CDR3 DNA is TGTGCCAGCAGGCGTCCGGGGGGGAAGAATTCACCCCTCCACTTT. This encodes CASRRPGGKNSPLHF.